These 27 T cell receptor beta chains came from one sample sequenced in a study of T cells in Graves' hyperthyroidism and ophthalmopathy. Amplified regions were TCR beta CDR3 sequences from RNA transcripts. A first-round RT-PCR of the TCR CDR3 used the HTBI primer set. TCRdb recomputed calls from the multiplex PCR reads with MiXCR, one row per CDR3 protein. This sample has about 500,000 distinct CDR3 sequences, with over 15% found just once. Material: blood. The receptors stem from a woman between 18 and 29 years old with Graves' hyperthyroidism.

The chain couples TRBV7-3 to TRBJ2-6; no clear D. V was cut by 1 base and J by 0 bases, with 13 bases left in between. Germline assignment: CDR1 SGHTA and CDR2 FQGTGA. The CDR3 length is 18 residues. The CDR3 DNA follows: TGTGCCAGCAGCTTAAGCGGAGCCTCCAGCTCTGGGGCCAACGTCCTGACTTTC. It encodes CASSLSGASSSGANVLTF.

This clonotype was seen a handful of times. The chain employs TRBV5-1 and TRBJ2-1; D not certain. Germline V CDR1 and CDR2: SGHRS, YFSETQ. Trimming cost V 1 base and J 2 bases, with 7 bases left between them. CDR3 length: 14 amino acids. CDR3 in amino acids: CASSLQKPYNEQFF. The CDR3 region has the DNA TGCGCCAGCAGCTTGCAGAAACCCTACAATGAGCAGTTCTTC.

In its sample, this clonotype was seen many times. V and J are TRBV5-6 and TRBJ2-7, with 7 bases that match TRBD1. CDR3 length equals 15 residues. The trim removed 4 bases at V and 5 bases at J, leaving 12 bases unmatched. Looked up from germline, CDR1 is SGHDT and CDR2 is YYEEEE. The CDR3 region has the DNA TGTGCCAGCAGCACATCACAGGGGACAAGTCACGAGCAGTACTTC. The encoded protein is CASSTSQGTSHEQYF.

CDR3 sequence: CATSDWGTPYEQYF. In nucleotides, the CDR3 is TGTGCCACCAGTGATTGGGGGACACCTTACGAGCAGTACTTC. The V and J genes are TRBV24-1 and TRBJ2-7; D possibly corresponds to TRBD1 (6 bases). Germline V gene data show CDR1 as KGHDR and CDR2 as SFDVKD. The CDR3 runs 14 residues. Trimming took off 2 bases at V and 4 bases at J, with 11 bases between the two ends.

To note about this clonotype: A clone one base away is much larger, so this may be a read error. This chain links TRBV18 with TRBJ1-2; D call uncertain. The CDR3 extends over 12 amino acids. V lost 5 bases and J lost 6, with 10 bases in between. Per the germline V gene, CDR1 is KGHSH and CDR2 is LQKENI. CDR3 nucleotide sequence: TGTGCCAGCTCAACCGGTGTTCATGGCTACACCTTC. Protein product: CASSTGVHGYTF.

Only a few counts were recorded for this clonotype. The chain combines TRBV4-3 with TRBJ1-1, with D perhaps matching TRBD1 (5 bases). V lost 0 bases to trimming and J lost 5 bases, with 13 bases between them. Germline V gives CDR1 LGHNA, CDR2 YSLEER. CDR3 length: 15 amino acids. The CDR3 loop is CASSQEAGYVTEAFF. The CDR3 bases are TGCGCCAGCAGCCAAGAAGCAGGGTATGTGACTGAAGCTTTCTTT.

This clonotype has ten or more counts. CDR3 in amino acids: CASSFGTQQYF. In DNA, the CDR3 is TGTGCCAGCAGCTTCGGAACCCAGCAGTACTTC. This rearrangement joins TRBV11-2 to TRBJ2-7; D is uncertain. The CDR3 extends over 11 amino acids. V lost 3 bases and J 8 bases, leaving 8 bases between the germline ends. CDR1 and CDR2 (germline): SGHAT, FQNNGV.

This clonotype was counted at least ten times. The CDR3 protein is CASSPALNDGYTF. CDR3 DNA: TGTGCCAGCAGTCCCGCTTTGAACGATGGCTACACCTTC. V is TRBV6-1 and J is TRBJ1-2; D remains ambiguous. CDR3 length: 13 residues. V dropped 5 bases and J dropped 6 bases, with 13 bases sitting between them. Looked up from germline, CDR1 is MNHNS and CDR2 is SASEGT.

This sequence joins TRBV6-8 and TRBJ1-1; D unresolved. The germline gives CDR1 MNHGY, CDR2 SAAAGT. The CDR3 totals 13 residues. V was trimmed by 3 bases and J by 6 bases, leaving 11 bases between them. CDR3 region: CASSYYDAAEAFF. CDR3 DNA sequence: TGTGCCAGCAGTTATTACGACGCCGCTGAAGCTTTCTTT.

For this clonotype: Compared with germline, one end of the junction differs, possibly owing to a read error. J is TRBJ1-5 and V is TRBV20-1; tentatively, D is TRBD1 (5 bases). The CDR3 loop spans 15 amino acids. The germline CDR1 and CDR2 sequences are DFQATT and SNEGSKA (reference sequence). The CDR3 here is CSATKLGASSQPQHF. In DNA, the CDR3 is TGCAGTGCAACGAAGCTTGGGGCTAGCAGTCAGCCCCAGCATTTT.

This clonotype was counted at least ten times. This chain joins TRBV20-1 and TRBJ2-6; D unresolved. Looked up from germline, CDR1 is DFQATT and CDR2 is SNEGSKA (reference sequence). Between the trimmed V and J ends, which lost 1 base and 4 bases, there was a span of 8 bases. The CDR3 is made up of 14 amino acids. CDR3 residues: CSARGPNGANVLTF. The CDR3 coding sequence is TGCAGTGCTAGAGGTCCTAACGGGGCCAACGTCCTGACTTTC.

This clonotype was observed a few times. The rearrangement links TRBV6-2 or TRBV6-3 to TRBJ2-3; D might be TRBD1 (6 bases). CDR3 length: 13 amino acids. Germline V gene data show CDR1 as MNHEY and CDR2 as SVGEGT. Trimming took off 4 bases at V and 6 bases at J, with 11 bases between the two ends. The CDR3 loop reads CASSFRTGDTQYF. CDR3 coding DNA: TGTGCCAGCAGTTTCCGAACAGGGGATACGCAGTATTTT.

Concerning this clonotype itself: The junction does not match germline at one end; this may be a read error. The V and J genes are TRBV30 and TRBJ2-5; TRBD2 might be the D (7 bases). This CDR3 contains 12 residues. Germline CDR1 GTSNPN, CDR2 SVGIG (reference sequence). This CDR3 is CASTRGGETPYF. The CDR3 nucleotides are TGTGCCAGCACGAGGGGGGGAGAGACCCCGTACTTC.

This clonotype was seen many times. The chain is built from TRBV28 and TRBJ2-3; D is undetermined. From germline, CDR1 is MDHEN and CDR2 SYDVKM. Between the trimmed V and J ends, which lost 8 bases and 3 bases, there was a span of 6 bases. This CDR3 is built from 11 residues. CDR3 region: CASEATDTQYF. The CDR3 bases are TGTGCCAGCGAAGCTACAGATACGCAGTATTTT. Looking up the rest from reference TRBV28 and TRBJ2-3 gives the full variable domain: DVKVTQSSRYLVKRTGEKVFLECVQDMDHENMFWYRQDPGLGLRLIYFSYDVKMKEKGDIPEGYSVSREKKERFSLILESASTNQTSMYLCASEATDTQYFGPGTRLTVL.

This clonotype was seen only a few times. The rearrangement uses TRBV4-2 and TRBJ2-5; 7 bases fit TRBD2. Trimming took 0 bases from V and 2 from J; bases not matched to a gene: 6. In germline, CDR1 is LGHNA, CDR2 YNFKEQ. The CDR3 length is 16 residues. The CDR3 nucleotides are TGTGCCAGCAGCCAAGATAGGCTAGCGGCGCAAGAGACCCAGTACTTC. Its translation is CASSQDRLAAQETQYF.

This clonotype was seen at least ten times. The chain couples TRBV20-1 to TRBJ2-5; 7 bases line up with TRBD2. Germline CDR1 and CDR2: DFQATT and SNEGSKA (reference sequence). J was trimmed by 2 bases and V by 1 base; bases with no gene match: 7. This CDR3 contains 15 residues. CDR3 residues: CSARVGLGLQETQYF. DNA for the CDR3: TGCAGTGCTAGAGTAGGACTAGGCCTACAAGAGACCCAGTACTTC.

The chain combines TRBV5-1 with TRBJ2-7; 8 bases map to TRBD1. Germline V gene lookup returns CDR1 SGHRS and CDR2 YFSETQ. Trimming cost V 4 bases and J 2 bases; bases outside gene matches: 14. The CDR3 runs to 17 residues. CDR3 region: CASSPAGQVGYTYEQYF. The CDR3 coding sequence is TGCGCCAGCAGCCCGGCGGGACAGGTTGGATATACCTACGAGCAGTACTTC.

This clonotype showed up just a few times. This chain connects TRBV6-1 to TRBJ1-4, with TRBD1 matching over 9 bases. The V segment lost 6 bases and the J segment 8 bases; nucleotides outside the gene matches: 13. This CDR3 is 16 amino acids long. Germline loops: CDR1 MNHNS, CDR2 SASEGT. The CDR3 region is CASRSGQGLIGEKLFF. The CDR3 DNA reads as TGTGCCAGCAGATCGGGACAGGGACTCATCGGGGAAAAACTGTTTTTT.

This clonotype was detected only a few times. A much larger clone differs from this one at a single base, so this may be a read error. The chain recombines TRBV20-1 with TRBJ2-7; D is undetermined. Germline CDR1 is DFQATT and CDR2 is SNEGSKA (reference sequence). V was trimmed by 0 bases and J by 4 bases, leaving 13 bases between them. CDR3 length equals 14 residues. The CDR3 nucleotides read TGCAGTGCTAGAGATCAGCTACGCGCTTACGAGCAGTACTTC. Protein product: CSARDQLRAYEQYF.

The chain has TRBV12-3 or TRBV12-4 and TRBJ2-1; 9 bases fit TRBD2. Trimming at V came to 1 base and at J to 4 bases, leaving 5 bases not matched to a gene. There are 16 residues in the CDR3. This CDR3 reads CASSLVRSGGYNEQFF. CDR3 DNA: TGTGCCAGCAGTTTAGTGCGGAGCGGGGGGTACAATGAGCAGTTCTTC.

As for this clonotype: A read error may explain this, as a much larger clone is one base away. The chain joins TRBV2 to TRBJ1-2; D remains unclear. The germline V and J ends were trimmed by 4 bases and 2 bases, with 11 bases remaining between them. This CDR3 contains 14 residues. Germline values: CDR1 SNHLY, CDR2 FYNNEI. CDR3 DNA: TGTGCCAGCAGTGTTAGGCGGCAAAACTATGGCTACACCTTC. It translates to CASSVRRQNYGYTF.

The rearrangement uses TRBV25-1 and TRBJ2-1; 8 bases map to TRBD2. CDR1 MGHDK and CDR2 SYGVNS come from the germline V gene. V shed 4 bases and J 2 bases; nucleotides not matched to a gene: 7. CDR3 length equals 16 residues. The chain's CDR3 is CASSGSSGGPYNEQFF. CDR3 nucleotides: TGTGCCAGCAGTGGGTCGTCGGGAGGGCCCTACAATGAGCAGTTCTTC.

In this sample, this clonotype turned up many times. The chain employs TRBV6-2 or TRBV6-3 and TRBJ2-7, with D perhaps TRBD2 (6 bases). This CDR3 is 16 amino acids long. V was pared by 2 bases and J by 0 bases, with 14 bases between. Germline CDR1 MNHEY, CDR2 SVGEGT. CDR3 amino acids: CASSYLGGPLSYEQYF. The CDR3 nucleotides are TGTGCCAGCAGTTACCTCGGGGGTCCGCTCTCCTACGAGCAGTACTTC.

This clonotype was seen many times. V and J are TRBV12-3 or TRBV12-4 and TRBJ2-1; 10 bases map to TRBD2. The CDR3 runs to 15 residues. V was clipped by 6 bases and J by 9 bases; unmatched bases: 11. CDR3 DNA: TGTGCCAGCAGCTTTCTAGCGGGAGACTCGGCTGAGCAGTTCTTC. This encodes CASSFLAGDSAEQFF.

The DNA for the CDR3 is TGTGCCAGTAGTATAGGTAGGGGAAATGAAAAACTGTTTTTT. Its translation is CASSIGRGNEKLFF. This chain connects TRBV19 to TRBJ1-4, with a tentative D call TRBD1 (5 bases). Between the trimmed V and J ends, which lost 1 base and 5 bases, there was a span of 8 bases. Looked up from germline, CDR1 is LNHDA and CDR2 is SQIVND (reference sequence). The CDR3 is 14 residues long.

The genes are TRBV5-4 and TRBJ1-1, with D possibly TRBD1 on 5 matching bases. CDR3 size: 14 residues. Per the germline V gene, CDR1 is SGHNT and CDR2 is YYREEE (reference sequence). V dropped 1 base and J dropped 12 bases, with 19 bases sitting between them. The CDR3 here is CASSLLSGQGTTFF. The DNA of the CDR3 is TGTGCCAGCAGCTTGCTCTCAGGTCAGGGTACAACTTTCTTT. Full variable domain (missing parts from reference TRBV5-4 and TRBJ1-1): ETGVTQSPTHLIKTRGQQVTLRCSSQSGHNTVSWYQQALGQGPQFIFQYYREEENGRGNFPPRFSGLQFPNYSSELNVNALELDDSALYLCASSLLSGQGTTFFGQGTRLTVV.

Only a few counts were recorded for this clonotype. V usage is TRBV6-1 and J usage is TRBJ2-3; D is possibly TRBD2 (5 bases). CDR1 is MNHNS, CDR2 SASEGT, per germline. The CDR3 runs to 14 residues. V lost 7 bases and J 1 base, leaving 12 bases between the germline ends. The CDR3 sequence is CASTIGRGTDTQYF. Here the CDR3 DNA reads TGTGCCAGCACCATCGGGCGGGGCACAGATACGCAGTATTTT.